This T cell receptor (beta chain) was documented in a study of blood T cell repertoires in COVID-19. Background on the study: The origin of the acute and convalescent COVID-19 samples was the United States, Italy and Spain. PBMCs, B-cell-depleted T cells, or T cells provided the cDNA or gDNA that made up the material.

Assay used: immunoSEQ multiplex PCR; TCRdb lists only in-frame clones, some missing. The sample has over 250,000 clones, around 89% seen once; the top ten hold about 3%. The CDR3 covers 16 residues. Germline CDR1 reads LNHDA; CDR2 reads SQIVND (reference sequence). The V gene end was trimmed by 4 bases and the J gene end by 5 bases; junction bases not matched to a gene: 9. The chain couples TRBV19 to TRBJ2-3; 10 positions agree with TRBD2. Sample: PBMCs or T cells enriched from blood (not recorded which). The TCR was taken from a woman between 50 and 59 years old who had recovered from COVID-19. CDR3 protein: CASSTSLAGPQDTQYF. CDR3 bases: TGTGCCAGTAGTACCTCACTAGCGGGACCCCAAGATACGCAGTATTTT.